The rows below give T cell receptor beta chains drawn from one sample of a study of cytomegalovirus exposure and HLA in healthy donors. The assay was immunoSEQ multiplex PCR, and TCRdb's table has in-frame clones only and misses some. The sample contains around 150,000 clones, around 84% of which appear only once. The sample taken for sequencing was PBMCs. The source is a man younger than 30 in good health and CMV-seronegative. Each CDR3 is given with its conserved first and last residue. D genes are given only for firm matches. Not every row has a clone size; where given, it reads once, few, many or a size class.

CDR3 DNA: TGTGCCACCAGGGGGCACCTGGACGATGGCTACACCTTC
CDR3 protein: CATRGHLDDGYTF
clone size: once
D gene: TRBD1
V gene: TRBV10-3
J gene: TRBJ1-2

CDR3 DNA: TGTGCCAGCAGTTCCCTCTACGAGCAGTACTTC
CDR3 protein: CASSSLYEQYF
clone size: .
D gene: .
V gene: TRBV6-5
J gene: TRBJ2-7

CDR3 DNA: TGCGCCAGCAGCCAGGGTCCCGGGACAGGGAAGGAAAAACTGTTTTTT
CDR3 protein: CASSQGPGTGKEKLFF
clone size: few
D gene: TRBD1
V gene: TRBV4-1
J gene: TRBJ1-4

CDR3 DNA: TGTGCCAGCAGCTTAGGTAGCGGGTACACAGATACGCAGTATTTT
CDR3 protein: CASSLGSGYTDTQYF
clone size: once
D gene: TRBD2
V gene: TRBV7-2
J gene: TRBJ2-3

CDR3 DNA: TGCAGCGTAGTGTTGGGGAGGGGAGGTCAAGAGACCCAGTACTTC
CDR3 protein: CSVVLGRGGQETQYF
clone size: .
D gene: TRBD2
V gene: TRBV29-1
J gene: TRBJ2-5

CDR3 DNA: TGTGGGGTTAACGGCGGGAGTGCCGGGGAGCTGTTTTTT
CDR3 protein: CGVNGGSAGELFF
clone size: once
D gene: TRBD2
V gene: TRBV28
J gene: TRBJ2-2

CDR3 DNA: TGTGCCACCGGGGCGGGGGGGCAAACCTACGAGCAGTACTTC
CDR3 protein: CATGAGGQTYEQYF
clone size: .
D gene: TRBD2
V gene: TRBV15
J gene: TRBJ2-7

CDR3 DNA: TGTGCCAGCAGCTCCAGTGGAGGGCGGGATGTGAATGAGCAGTTCTTC
CDR3 protein: CASSSSGGRDVNEQFF
clone size: .
D gene: .
V gene: TRBV7-9
J gene: TRBJ2-1

CDR3 DNA: TGCGCCAGCAGTTGGGGCGGGGGTGGACAGGGGACGACAGATACGCAGTATTTT
CDR3 protein: CASSWGGGGQGTTDTQYF
clone size: .
D gene: TRBD1
V gene: TRBV5-1
J gene: TRBJ2-3

CDR3 DNA: TGTGCCAGCAGCATGACAGGGGACTACGAGCAGTACTTC
CDR3 protein: CASSMTGDYEQYF
clone size: .
D gene: TRBD1
V gene: TRBV5-4
J gene: TRBJ2-7

CDR3 DNA: TGTGCCAGCAGCCCCGGGACAGGGAGGGAGACCCAGTACTTC
CDR3 protein: CASSPGTGRETQYF
clone size: once
D gene: TRBD1
V gene: TRBV11-3
J gene: TRBJ2-5

CDR3 DNA: TGTGCCAGCAGCTATCCCCTCGGACAGGGATCCTACGAGCAGTACTTC
CDR3 protein: CASSYPLGQGSYEQYF
clone size: .
D gene: TRBD1
V gene: TRBV13
J gene: TRBJ2-7

CDR3 DNA: TGTGCCAGCTCACCACAGGGGGCCGCAGTGAACATTCAGTACTTC
CDR3 protein: CASSPQGAAVNIQYF
clone size: .
D gene: TRBD1
V gene: TRBV18
J gene: TRBJ2-4

CDR3 DNA: TGTGCCAGCTCACCAACGGCAGGGGGCCAAGAGACCCAGTACTTC
CDR3 protein: CASSPTAGGQETQYF
clone size: .
D gene: TRBD1
V gene: TRBV18
J gene: TRBJ2-5

CDR3 DNA: TGTGCCAGCAGTTTAGGAGCAGCCACCGGGGAGCTGTTTTTT
CDR3 protein: CASSLGAATGELFF
clone size: .
D gene: .
V gene: TRBV27
J gene: TRBJ2-2

CDR3 DNA: TGTGCCAGCAGCCAATACTCCGGGACAGTCGCCGGGGAGCTGTTTTTT
CDR3 protein: CASSQYSGTVAGELFF
clone size: .
D gene: TRBD1
V gene: TRBV14
J gene: TRBJ2-2

CDR3 DNA: TGTGCCAGCTCCTCCAGTTCAACTAATGAAAAACTGTTTTTT
CDR3 protein: CASSSSSTNEKLFF
clone size: .
D gene: .
V gene: TRBV18
J gene: TRBJ1-4

CDR3 DNA: TGTGCCAGCAGTGAACCGGACAGGGGGGACAATCAGCCCCAGCATTTT
CDR3 protein: CASSEPDRGDNQPQHF
clone size: few
D gene: TRBD1
V gene: TRBV2
J gene: TRBJ1-5

CDR3 DNA: TGTGCCAGCAGCTTTAGTCTAGCCGGCAATGAGCAGTTCTTC
CDR3 protein: CASSFSLAGNEQFF
clone size: .
D gene: .
V gene: TRBV11-2
J gene: TRBJ2-1

CDR3 DNA: TGCGCCAGCAGCCAGCCGGGACTACCCTACGAGCAGTACTTC
CDR3 protein: CASSQPGLPYEQYF
clone size: .
D gene: TRBD2
V gene: TRBV4-1
J gene: TRBJ2-7

CDR3 DNA: TGTGCCAGCAGCTCATCAGATACGCAGTATTTT
CDR3 protein: CASSSSDTQYF
clone size: .
D gene: .
V gene: TRBV7-3
J gene: TRBJ2-3

CDR3 DNA: TGTGCCAGCAGCTTATACAGGGGTGGGAACACCGGGGAGCTGTTTTTT
CDR3 protein: CASSLYRGGNTGELFF
clone size: .
D gene: TRBD1
V gene: TRBV5-4
J gene: TRBJ2-2

CDR3 DNA: TGTGCCAGCGGACAAGACAGGGGTACTGAAGCTTTCTTT
CDR3 protein: CASGQDRGTEAFF
clone size: .
D gene: TRBD1
V gene: TRBV6-1
J gene: TRBJ1-1

CDR3 DNA: TGTGCCAGCAGCCCGGTAGGCGGGTCCAATGAAAAACTGTTTTTT
CDR3 protein: CASSPVGGSNEKLFF
clone size: .
D gene: .
V gene: TRBV11-2
J gene: TRBJ1-4

CDR3 DNA: TGTGCCAGCAGCAATGGACAGGGATATGGCGTTGACACTGAAGCTTTCTTT
CDR3 protein: CASSNGQGYGVDTEAFF
clone size: .
D gene: TRBD1
V gene: TRBV7-9
J gene: TRBJ1-1

CDR3 DNA: TGTGCCATCAGTGGGGGACAGGGGGCGAGGGAGACCCAGTACTTC
CDR3 protein: CAISGGQGARETQYF
clone size: few
D gene: TRBD1
V gene: TRBV10-3
J gene: TRBJ2-5

CDR3 DNA: TGCAGCGTTGAGAGCAGGGGAAACACTGAAGCTTTCTTT
CDR3 protein: CSVESRGNTEAFF
clone size: .
D gene: .
V gene: TRBV29-1
J gene: TRBJ1-1

CDR3 DNA: TGCGCCAGCAGCTTGGTAGTGGGCGATGAGCAGTTCTTC
CDR3 protein: CASSLVVGDEQFF
clone size: .
D gene: .
V gene: TRBV5-1
J gene: TRBJ2-1

CDR3 DNA: TGTGCCAGCACTTCCTGGACAGGGCGAGCTTTCTTT
CDR3 protein: CASTSWTGRAFF
clone size: .
D gene: TRBD1
V gene: TRBV6-5
J gene: TRBJ1-1

CDR3 DNA: TGCGCCAGCAGCCAAGATCAAGCTAGCGGGAACATTCAGTACTTC
CDR3 protein: CASSQDQASGNIQYF
clone size: .
D gene: TRBD2
V gene: TRBV4-1
J gene: TRBJ2-4

CDR3 DNA: TGTGCCAGTAGTGAAAGGGCTTCCGGGAGTCACCCCGTCGACCGGCCCCAGCATTTT
CDR3 protein: CASSERASGSHPVDRPQHF
clone size: .
D gene: .
V gene: TRBV19
J gene: TRBJ1-5

CDR3 DNA: TGTGCCAGCAGTCCCGGGACTAGCGGGAGATACGAGCAGTACTTC
CDR3 protein: CASSPGTSGRYEQYF
clone size: .
D gene: TRBD2
V gene: TRBV5-4
J gene: TRBJ2-7

CDR3 DNA: TGTGCCAGCAGTTTCCAGCGGGACTCCTACGAGCGGTACTTC
CDR3 protein: CASSFQRDSYERYF
clone size: .
D gene: TRBD2
V gene: TRBV6-6
J gene: TRBJ2-7

CDR3 DNA: TGTGCCAGCACAGGGGAAAGTACGCAGTATTTT
CDR3 protein: CASTGESTQYF
clone size: once
D gene: TRBD1
V gene: TRBV19
J gene: TRBJ2-3

CDR3 DNA: TGCGCCAGCAGTGAGAGTAGCGGATGGTCCTACAATGAGCAGTTCTTC
CDR3 protein: CASSESSGWSYNEQFF
clone size: .
D gene: .
V gene: TRBV10-2
J gene: TRBJ2-1

CDR3 DNA: TGTGCCAGCAGTGAAGCCCCGGGGACAGGATACGAGCAGTACTTC
CDR3 protein: CASSEAPGTGYEQYF
clone size: .
D gene: TRBD1
V gene: TRBV6-1
J gene: TRBJ2-7

CDR3 DNA: TGTGCCAGTAGTATTAGCGGGTTAAGCTCCTACAATGAGCAGTTCTTC
CDR3 protein: CASSISGLSSYNEQFF
clone size: .
D gene: TRBD2
V gene: TRBV19
J gene: TRBJ2-1

CDR3 DNA: TGTGCCAGCAGCGGGGAGGGCCCCGAGCAGTACTTC
CDR3 protein: CASSGEGPEQYF
clone size: .
D gene: TRBD2
V gene: TRBV9
J gene: TRBJ2-7

CDR3 DNA: TGTGCCAGCAGCTTAGTGGCTAGCGGGGGGCCAGATACGCAGTATTTT
CDR3 protein: CASSLVASGGPDTQYF
clone size: .
D gene: TRBD2
V gene: TRBV7-2
J gene: TRBJ2-3

CDR3 DNA: TGTGCCAGCAGTGATCCAATCGCCAGGGGGGACAGGGGTTATCAGTACTTC
CDR3 protein: CASSDPIARGDRGYQYF
clone size: few
D gene: TRBD1
V gene: TRBV6-1
J gene: TRBJ2-7

CDR3 DNA: TGTTCCAGCAGCTTAGATCCGAGCTCCTATAATTCACCCCTCCACTTT
CDR3 protein: CSSSLDPSSYNSPLHF
clone size: .
D gene: .
V gene: TRBV7-9
J gene: TRBJ1-6

CDR3 DNA: TGTGCCACCAGCAGAGGAACAGGGTGGAACAGTGGGCCCCAGCATTTT
CDR3 protein: CATSRGTGWNSGPQHF
clone size: .
D gene: .
V gene: TRBV15
J gene: TRBJ1-5

CDR3 DNA: TGTGCCAGCTTCTGGTCCCGGCAGGGTGAAGCTTTCTTT
CDR3 protein: CASFWSRQGEAFF
clone size: .
D gene: .
V gene: TRBV28
J gene: TRBJ1-1

CDR3 DNA: TGCGCCAGCAGCTCTTTACCGGGACAGGGACGATTCGAGCAGTACTTC
CDR3 protein: CASSSLPGQGRFEQYF
clone size: .
D gene: TRBD1
V gene: TRBV5-1
J gene: TRBJ2-7